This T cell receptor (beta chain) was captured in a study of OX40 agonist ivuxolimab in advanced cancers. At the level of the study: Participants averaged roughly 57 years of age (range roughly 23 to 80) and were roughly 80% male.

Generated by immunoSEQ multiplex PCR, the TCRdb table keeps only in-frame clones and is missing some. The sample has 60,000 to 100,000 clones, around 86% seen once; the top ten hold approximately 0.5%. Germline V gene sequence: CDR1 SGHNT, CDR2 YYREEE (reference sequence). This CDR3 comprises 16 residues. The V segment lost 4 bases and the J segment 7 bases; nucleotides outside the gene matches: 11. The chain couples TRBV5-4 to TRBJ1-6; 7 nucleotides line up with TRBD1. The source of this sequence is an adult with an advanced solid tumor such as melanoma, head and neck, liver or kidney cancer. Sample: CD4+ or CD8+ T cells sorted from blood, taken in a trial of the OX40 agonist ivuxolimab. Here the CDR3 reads CASSRARDSVNSPLHF. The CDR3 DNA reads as TGTGCCAGCAGCCGGGCCCGGGACAGCGTAAATTCACCCCTCCACTTT.